What follows are 21 T cell receptor beta chains derived from one specimen sequenced in a study of cytomegalovirus exposure and HLA in healthy donors (dated by TCRdb to the late 2010s). The library was prepared using the immunoSEQ multiplex PCR assay. For the multiplex PCR, a mixture combining 60 forward primers for TCR Vbeta segments and 13 reverse primers for TCR Jbeta segments was used. Not all clones reach the TCRdb copy of this immuneACCESS table, which keeps in-frame sequences only. Checked studies attribute under half of the gap to unresolved V genes and leave the rest unexplained. In this sample the table shows under 200,000 clones, more than 70% of which occur a single time. The ten largest clonotypes hold 1.3% to 1.5% of the sample. The material sequenced was PBMCs. The receptor source for this set is a man in his sixties in good health and CMV-seronegative.

This chain connects TRBV14 to TRBJ2-3; no definite D call. CDR1 is SGHDN, CDR2 FVKESK, per germline. The CDR3 covers 15 residues. V dropped 1 base and J dropped 2 bases, with 10 bases sitting between them. The CDR3: CASSQVSSYTDTQYF. CDR3 DNA: TGTGCCAGCAGCCAAGTGTCTAGTTACACAGATACGCAGTATTTT.

This clone has more than one count but fewer than ten. The chain combines TRBV28 with TRBJ1-2; 7 bases map to TRBD1. The CDR3 has 13 residues. After removal of 7 bases from V and 7 bases from J, the junction contained 9 bases not matched to a gene. Per germline, CDR1 MDHEN and CDR2 SYDVKM. The CDR3 here is CASNSDRFFGYTF. The CDR3 nucleotides read TGTGCCAGCAACTCGGACAGGTTCTTTGGCTACACCTTC.

The V gene is TRBV20-1, the J gene TRBJ2-5; D may be TRBD1 (5 bases). V lost 6 bases and J lost 14, with 19 bases in between. Germline CDR1 DFQATT, CDR2 SNEGSKA (reference sequence). The CDR3 length is 11 residues. CDR3 sequence (DNA): TGCAGTGCCCGATCAATCGACAGTTATTACTTC. Residues: CSARSIDSYYF.

The chain is built from TRBV7-2 and TRBJ1-6; a possible D gene is TRBD1 (5 bases). Per germline, CDR1 SGHTA and CDR2 FQGNSA. V was shortened by 1 base and J by 6 bases, with 10 bases between the two germline ends. The CDR3 totals 15 residues. The CDR3 DNA reads as TGTGCCAGCAGCTTAGTAACAGGTCTTAATTCACCCCTCCACTTT. It is translated as CASSLVTGLNSPLHF.

CDR3 DNA: TGTGCCAGCAGGCAGACAGGGCCGGGGAACATTCAGTACTTC. Amino acid sequence: CASRQTGPGNIQYF. The chain links TRBV28 to TRBJ2-4; 7 positions match TRBD1. V was clipped by 6 bases and J by 7 bases; unmatched bases: 9. Germline CDR1 is MDHEN and CDR2 is SYDVKM. The CDR3 runs to 14 residues.

The chain joins TRBV10-3 to TRBJ1-1; possibly TRBD1 for D (6 bases). This CDR3 has 16 residues. The V end was cut by 7 bases, the J end by 1 base, with 19 bases between. The germline CDR1 and CDR2 sequences are ENHRY and SYGVKD. In DNA form, the CDR3 reads TGTGCCATCACCACACAGCTACAGGGCTCGAACACTGAAGCTTTCTTT. Protein sequence: CAITTQLQGSNTEAFF.

This clone occurred once. The rearrangement links TRBV28 to TRBJ1-2; the D gene is possibly TRBD1 (6 bases). Germline CDR1 MDHEN, CDR2 SYDVKM. This CDR3 is 15 amino acids long. The V gene lost 2 bases and the J gene lost 2 bases, with 12 bases spanning the gap. CDR3 sequence: CASSLGGSLNYGYTF. CDR3 sequence (DNA): TGTGCCAGCAGTTTAGGGGGCAGCTTGAACTATGGCTACACCTTC.

The count of this clone is one. The rearrangement links TRBV6-1 to TRBJ2-7; 9 bases align to TRBD1. CDR1 is MNHNS, CDR2 SASEGT, per germline. The CDR3 sequence is 13 residues long. The junction had 4 bases not matched to a gene; V was cut back by 5 bases and J by 5 bases. CDR3 bases: TGTGCCAGCAGTTTGACAGGGGGTCACGAGCAGTACTTC. This encodes CASSLTGGHEQYF.

This clone was picked up one time. V and J are TRBV19 and TRBJ1-2; TRBD1 is a possible D gene (6 bases). The CDR3 has 13 residues. Germline CDR1 is LNHDA and CDR2 is SQIVND (reference sequence). Trimming shortened V by 5 bases and J by 2 bases, and 9 bases separated the two germline ends. CDR3 DNA sequence: TGTGCCAGTAGTGCACAGGGAAACTATGGCTACACCTTC. Translation: CASSAQGNYGYTF.

The chain links TRBV4-1 to TRBJ2-5, with 10 bases matching TRBD1. The better agreement between TRBJ2-7 and the DNA end casts doubt on the J call. This CDR3 contains 15 residues. Germline V gene data show CDR1 as MGHRA and CDR2 as YSYEKL. DNA for the CDR3: TGCGCCAGCAGCCAACCGGGACAGGGGTCCTACGAGCAGTACTTC. As protein: CASSQPGQGSYEQYF.

The chain has TRBV9 and TRBJ2-1; 14 bases match TRBD2. Germline V gene data show CDR1 as SGDLS and CDR2 as YYNGEE. V shed 4 bases and J 6 bases; nucleotides not matched to a gene: 6. The length of the CDR3 is 16 residues. DNA for the CDR3: TGTGCCAGCAGCCCCTGGACTAGCGGGGGGCGCAATGAGCAGTTCTTC. Translation: CASSPWTSGGRNEQFF.

The chain recombines TRBV11-2 with TRBJ2-7, with 8 bases aligning to TRBD2. From germline, CDR1 is SGHAT and CDR2 FQNNGV. Germline trimming cut 5 bases from V and 4 bases from J; bases unmatched to any gene: 7. The CDR3 is 14 amino acids. CDR3 protein: CASSEGLDPYEQYF. The CDR3 coding sequence is TGTGCCAGCAGCGAGGGACTAGATCCTTACGAGCAGTACTTC.

The V and J genes are TRBV7-3 and TRBJ2-1, with TRBD2 matching 13 bases. The CDR3 is 15 residues long. V shed 3 bases, J shed 6 bases, and the junction held 2 bases outside the gene matches. Germline V gives CDR1 SGHTA, CDR2 FQGTGA. The CDR3 nucleotides read TGTGCCAGCAGCTTTACTAGCGGGGGGGCCAATGAGCAGTTCTTC. This codes for CASSFTSGGANEQFF.

The rearrangement uses TRBV27 and TRBJ2-7, with TRBD1 identical over 7 bases. V shed 0 bases, J shed 1 base, and the junction held 6 bases outside the gene matches. CDR3 size: 16 residues. Germline values: CDR1 MNHEY, CDR2 SMNVEV (reference sequence). CDR3 sequence (DNA): TGTGCCAGCAGTTTATCCGACAGGGCTTTGTCCTACGAGCAGTACTTC. Its translation: CASSLSDRALSYEQYF.

The rearrangement uses TRBV20-1 and TRBJ2-7; tentatively, D is TRBD1 (6 bases). CDR3 size: 11 residues. Germline lookup yields CDR1 DFQATT and CDR2 SNEGSKA (reference sequence). Trimming left V 4 bases short and J 4 bases short, with 8 bases between. The CDR3 coding sequence is TGCAGTGCTAAAGGGGGTTACGAGCAGTACTTC. It codes for CSAKGGYEQYF.

The rearrangement links TRBV7-9 to TRBJ2-5; D remains ambiguous. Trimming shortened V by 0 bases and J by 4 bases, and 3 bases separated the two germline ends. Germline CDR1 is SEHNR and CDR2 is FQNEAQ (reference sequence). CDR3 length: 12 residues. The CDR3 sequence: CASSLARETQYF. CDR3 DNA sequence: TGTGCCAGCAGCTTAGCGCGAGAGACCCAGTACTTC. Full variable domain (rest looked up from reference TRBV7-9 and TRBJ2-5): DTGVSQNPRHKITKRGQNVTFRCDPISEHNRLYWYRQTLGQGPEFLTYFQNEAQLEKSRLLSDRFSAERPKGSFSTLEIQRTEQGDSAMYLCASSLARETQYFGPGTRLLVL.

This clone was seen a single time. The chain has TRBV7-3 and TRBJ2-1, with TRBD2 identical over 9 bases. This CDR3 has 13 residues. V lost 5 bases to trimming and J lost 8 bases; unmatched junction nucleotides: 4. Germline values: CDR1 SGHTA, CDR2 FQGTGA. The CDR3 reads CASSTGLAHEQFF. DNA of the CDR3: TGTGCCAGCAGCACGGGACTAGCTCATGAGCAGTTCTTC.

The V call is TRBV5-1, the J call TRBJ2-5; the D gene is possibly TRBD1 (6 bases). The V gene lost 4 bases and the J gene lost 3 bases, with 16 bases spanning the gap. Germline CDR1 SGHRS, CDR2 YFSETQ. CDR3 length: 15 residues. The CDR3 spells CASSKDGTPEETQYF. The CDR3, as DNA: TGCGCCAGCAGCAAAGACGGGACACCTGAAGAGACCCAGTACTTC. The variable domain in full, with the rest retrieved from reference TRBV5-1 and TRBJ2-5, is KAGVTQTPRYLIKTRGQQVTLSCSPISGHRSVSWYQQTPGQGLQFLFEYFSETQRNKGNFPGRFSGRQFSNSRSEMNVSTLELGDSALYLCASSKDGTPEETQYFGPGTRLLVL.

This chain links TRBV4-3 with TRBJ2-3, with 7 bases aligning to TRBD1. Losses at the gene ends were 4 bases for V and 2 bases for J; bases not matched to a gene: 6. Germline values: CDR1 LGHNA, CDR2 YSLEER. This CDR3 has 15 amino acids. In DNA, the CDR3 is TGCGCCAGCAGCCTGGGGACAGAGCTCACAGATACGCAGTATTTT. It translates to CASSLGTELTDTQYF.

The chain couples TRBV18 to TRBJ2-2; D may be TRBD2 (5 bases). There are 15 residues in the CDR3. V lost 0 bases and J lost 8, with 13 bases in between. CDR1 and CDR2 from the germline V gene are KGHSH and LQKENI. The CDR3 reads CASSPPRGSRGELFF. Here the CDR3 DNA reads TGTGCCAGCTCACCACCGAGAGGGTCGAGGGGGGAGCTGTTTTTT. The full variable domain, completed using reference TRBV18 and TRBJ2-2, is NAGVMQNPRHLVRRRGQEARLRCSPMKGHSHVYWYRQLPEEGLKFMVYLQKENIIDESGMPKERFSAEFPKEGPSILRIQQVVRGDSAAYFCASSPPRGSRGELFFGEGSRLTVL.

The chain employs TRBV7-2 and TRBJ2-2; 10 nucleotides line up with TRBD2. J was trimmed by 7 bases and V by 5 bases; bases with no gene match: 10. Germline CDR1 SGHTA, CDR2 FQGNSA. This CDR3 comprises 16 residues. CDR3 sequence (DNA): TGTGCCAGCAGCCCCGCGGAGCGGGAGGGCCACGGGGAGCTGTTTTTT. Its translation is CASSPAEREGHGELFF.